This TCR beta chain emerged from a study of shared clonotypes between healthy human individuals. Overall study context: Per donor, CD8 memory used one plate, CD8 naive used two, CD4 memory used three and CD4 naive used three.

This CDR3 contains 14 residues. Between the trimmed V and J ends, which lost 1 base and 1 base, there was a span of 8 bases. Germline V gene lookup returns CDR1 MGHRA and CDR2 YSYEKL. Some clones are missing from TCRdb's copy, which holds only in-frame ones; the method was immunoSEQ multiplex PCR. The sample has 2 million to 2.5 million clones, approximately 95% seen once. Negatively enriched CD4+ T cells were divided by CD45RA into naive and memory. Sequencing was carried out using naive CD4+ T cells sorted from blood. Stated subset: CD45RA+ positively selected. The origin of this receptor is a man aged 18 to 30 in good health. This chain connects TRBV4-1 to TRBJ2-7; D remains ambiguous. The CDR3 coding sequence is TGCGCCAGCAGCCAAGGTTGGCGGTCCTACGAGCAGTACTTC. Protein sequence: CASSQGWRSYEQYF.